This T cell receptor (beta chain) came from a study of OX40 agonist ivuxolimab in advanced cancers. Regarding the complete study: Ivuxolimab, which targeted the costimulatory receptor OX40 (CD134), was an agonistic, fully human IgG2 monoclonal antibody. Intravenous ivuxolimab was administered to patients every 2 weeks at six dose levels: 0.01, 0.1, 0.3, 1.5, 3 and 10 mg/kg. Patients were allowed to have had prior anti-PD-1, anti-PD-L1 or anti-CTLA-4 therapy, and about 40% of the dose-escalation patients had been treated with checkpoint inhibitors. The purpose of peripheral TCRbeta sequencing was to test whether ivuxolimab changed TCR sequence diversity and led to clonal T-cell expansion. The monotherapy dose-escalation portion (N = 52 patients) of the phase I ivuxolimab trial is reported in the paper. Partial responses occurred in three dose-escalation patients, of whom one had hepatocellular carcinoma and two had cutaneous melanoma. In the dose-escalation cohort, 82.7% of patients were male, and the mean age was approximately 60 years, with a range of roughly 20 to 79. Of the approximately 50 dose-escalation patients, hepatocellular carcinoma was present in about 20, melanoma in around 15, renal cell carcinoma in 9 and head and neck cancer in 9.

Patients with a history of autoimmune disease or receiving systemic immunosuppression were excluded from the trial. In every dose cohort, peripheral blood was drawn for TCR sequencing at baseline, cycle 4 day 1, and cycle 7 day 1. Samples were obtained from an open-label, multicenter, first-in-human phase I dose-escalation trial of ivuxolimab. Adults with locally advanced or metastatic melanoma, renal cell, hepatocellular, or head and neck squamous cell carcinoma were enrolled in the trial. Before TCR sequencing, CD4+ T cells and CD8+ T cells were sorted from peripheral blood as separate populations. Broader findings and caveats from the paper: After ivuxolimab, expanded clones were on average more numerous among CD8+ T cells than among CD4+ T cells. Antigen specificity was not determined for the clonally expanded peripheral T cells. At doses from 0.1 to 3.0 mg/kg, clonal expansion was seen in both CD4+ and CD8+ blood T cells between baseline and week 6. Partial responders in the 0.1-3.0 mg/kg groups had among the lowest normalized peripheral clonal expansion, especially among CD8+ T cells. Low levels of normalized T-cell clonal expansion were also shown by some nonresponding patients.

Comment on this clone: The antigen it binds to is not known. Base qualities were left out, and no much larger clone turns up one base away.

For sequencing of the TCRbeta CDR3 region, genomic DNA was extracted from the sorted cells. The immunoSEQ Assay was used to sequence the TCRbeta CDR3 regions. In its TCRdb copy, this immuneACCESS table keeps in-frame sequences only and misses some clones. Where compared with another copy, unresolved V genes explain less than half of these, and the others have no known cause. In all, the sample holds about 73,000 clones, and 90% of those were seen once. More than 0.45% of the sample goes to the ten largest clones. The CDR3 has 14 amino acids, counting the end cysteine and phenylalanine. The entry retains the CDR3 DNA only, 42 bases that are in frame from base 1. The CDR1 and CDR2 encoded by the germline V gene (reference sequence) are LNHDA and SQIVND. The trim is 3 bases for V and 0 bases for J, with a gap of 6 bases between the germline ends.

The TCR comes from an adult with an advanced solid tumor such as melanoma, head and neck, liver or kidney cancer. The sequences come from CD4+ or CD8+ T cells sorted from blood, collected in a trial of the OX40 agonist ivuxolimab. The chain couples TRBV19 to TRBJ1-3; the D gene assignment is ambiguous. The CDR3 protein: CASSIGNSGNTIYF. The nucleotide sequence is TGTGCCAGTAGTATTGGAAACTCTGGAAACACCATATATTTT.